This T cell receptor beta chain came from a study of patients and donors after allogeneic stem cell transplantation. Germline V lookup: CDR1 SGHVS, CDR2 FQNEAQ. The CDR3 is 14 amino acids. Trimming at V came to 1 base and at J to 4 bases, leaving 1 base not matched to a gene. TCRdb analysed the RT-PCR reads with MiXCR anew, one entry per CDR3 protein. The sample includes 16,000 or so distinct CDR3 sequences, about 30% of them seen just once. This clonotype was sampled from a human donor who was either an allogeneic HSCT recipient or a stem cell or donor lymphocyte infusion donor (not recorded which). It is not recorded whose cells these are; they may come from a transplant donor. The V and J genes are TRBV7-8 and TRBJ2-5, with 9 bases that match TRBD1. The source material was blood, either unsorted or a sorted T cell fraction (not recorded which). The CDR3 sequence is CASSLDRGRETQYF. CDR3 sequence (DNA): TGTGCCAGCAGCTTAGACAGGGGGCGAGAGACCCAGTACTTC.